This T cell receptor (beta chain) came from a study of blood T cell repertoires in COVID-19. Study information: Acute-phase and convalescent COVID-19 samples originated in the United States, Italy and Spain. In each case, the material was cDNA or gDNA derived from T cells, B-cell-depleted T cells, or PBMCs.

The authors' processing: Estimation of nucleated cell counts relied on the amplification of reference gene primers. Measured with immunoSEQ multiplex PCR; TCRdb has only the in-frame clones, and not every one. The V and J calls and clone size are taken from that table; D and trimming were inferred from the DNA. The sample shows approximately 110,000 clones, 55% to 75% of them seen only once. This CDR3 comprises 14 residues. The V and J ends lost 5 bases and 3 bases respectively, with 13 bases between them. Germline values: CDR1 SEHNR, CDR2 FQNEAQ (reference sequence). This chain uses TRBV7-9 with TRBJ1-2, with unresolved D. Material for sequencing was peripheral blood. The sequence was obtained from a human donor with acute or convalescent COVID-19. The donor label of this sample is uncertain. CDR3 bases: TGTGCCAGCAGCCCTAACGGGGAAGACTATGGCTACACCTTC. Residues: CASSPNGEDYGYTF. Full variable domain (missing parts from reference TRBV7-9 and TRBJ1-2): DTGVSQNPRHKITKRGQNVTFRCDPISEHNRLYWYRQTLGQGPEFLTYFQNEAQLEKSRLLSDRFSAERPKGSFSTLEIQRTEQGDSAMYLCASSPNGEDYGYTFGSGTRLTVV.